This paragraph covers one TCR beta chain sequence. V dropped 0 bases and J dropped 6 bases, with 3 bases sitting between them. The CDR3 is made up of 12 amino acids. Per the germline V gene, CDR1 is MNHNY and CDR2 is SVGAGI (reference sequence). This table comes from immunoSEQ multiplex PCR, and its TCRdb copy is limited to in-frame clones, with some not included. The sample lists about 20,000 clones; around 90% were seen once. The data were taken from a study of control samples from healthy donors and cancer patients. The receptor was isolated from a woman aged 60-70 years with head and neck cancer. The rearrangement links TRBV6-6 to TRBJ1-5; no reliable D call. Sequenced: PBMCs. CDR3: CASSYSLQPQHF. In nucleotides, the CDR3 is TGTGCCAGCAGTTACTCGCTTCAGCCCCAGCATTTT.